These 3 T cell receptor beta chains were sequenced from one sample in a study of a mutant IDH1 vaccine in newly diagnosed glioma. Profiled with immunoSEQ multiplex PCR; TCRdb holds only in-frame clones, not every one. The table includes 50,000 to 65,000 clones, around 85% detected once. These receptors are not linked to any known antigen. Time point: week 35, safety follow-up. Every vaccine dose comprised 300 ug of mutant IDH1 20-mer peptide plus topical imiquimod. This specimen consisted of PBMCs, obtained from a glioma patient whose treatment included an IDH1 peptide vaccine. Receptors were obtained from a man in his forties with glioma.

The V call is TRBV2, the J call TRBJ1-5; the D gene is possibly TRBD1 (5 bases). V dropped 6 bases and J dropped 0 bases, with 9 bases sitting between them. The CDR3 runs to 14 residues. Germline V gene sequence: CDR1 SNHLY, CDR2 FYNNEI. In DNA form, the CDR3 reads TGTGCCAGCAGGAGGGACGTTAGCAATCAGCCCCAGCATTTT. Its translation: CASRRDVSNQPQHF.

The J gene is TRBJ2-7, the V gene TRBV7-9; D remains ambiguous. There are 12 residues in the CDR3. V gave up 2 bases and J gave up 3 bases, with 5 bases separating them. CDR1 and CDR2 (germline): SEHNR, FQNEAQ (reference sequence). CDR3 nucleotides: TGTGCCAGCAGCTTAAGGGTCTACGAGCAGTACTTC. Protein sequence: CASSLRVYEQYF.

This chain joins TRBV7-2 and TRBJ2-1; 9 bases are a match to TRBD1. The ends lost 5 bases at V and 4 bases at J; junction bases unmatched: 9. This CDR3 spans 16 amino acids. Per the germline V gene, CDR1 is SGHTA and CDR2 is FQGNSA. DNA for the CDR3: TGTGCCAGCAGCCCACAGGGGGCCCTGGGGTACAATGAGCAGTTCTTC. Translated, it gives CASSPQGALGYNEQFF.